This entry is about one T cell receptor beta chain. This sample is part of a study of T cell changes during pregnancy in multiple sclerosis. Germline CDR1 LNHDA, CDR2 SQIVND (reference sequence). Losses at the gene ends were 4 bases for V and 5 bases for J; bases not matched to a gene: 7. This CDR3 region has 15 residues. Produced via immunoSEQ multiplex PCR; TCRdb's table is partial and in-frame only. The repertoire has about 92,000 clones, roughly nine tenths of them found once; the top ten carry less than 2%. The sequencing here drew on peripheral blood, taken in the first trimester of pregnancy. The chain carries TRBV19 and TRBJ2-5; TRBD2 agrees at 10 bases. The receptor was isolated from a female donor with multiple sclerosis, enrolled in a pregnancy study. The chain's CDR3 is CASSTGLAAGETQYF. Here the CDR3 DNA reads TGTGCCAGTAGTACCGGACTAGCGGCCGGGGAGACCCAGTACTTC.